These 29 T cell receptor beta chains share one sample of origin, sequenced in a study of cytomegalovirus exposure and HLA in healthy donors. The data were produced by immunoSEQ multiplex PCR, yet TCRdb's version contains in-frame clones alone and is incomplete. The sample yields 100,000 to 130,000 clones, about 85% seen once. Sequences were obtained from PBMCs. These receptors originate from a woman between 18 and 29 years old in good health and CMV-seronegative.

Only a few counts were recorded for this clone. The J gene is TRBJ1-6, the V gene TRBV5-4; TRBD1 matches 11 bases. The junction had 2 bases not matched to a gene; V was cut back by 0 bases and J by 9 bases. This CDR3 is built from 15 residues. Germline CDR1 reads SGHNT; CDR2 reads YYREEE (reference sequence). CDR3 bases: TGTGCCAGCAGCTTGGGGACAGGGGGCAGTTCACCCCTCCACTTT. Translated, it gives CASSLGTGGSSPLHF.

The CDR3 sequence is CSAFGHYEQYF. CDR3 DNA: TGCAGCGCTTTTGGACACTACGAGCAGTACTTC. The chain links TRBV29-1 to TRBJ2-7; D perhaps matches TRBD1 (5 bases). This CDR3 spans 11 amino acids. V was pared by 7 bases and J by 3 bases, with 10 bases between. The germline CDR1 and CDR2 sequences are SQVTM and ANQGSEA.

The chain recombines TRBV15 with TRBJ1-1, with TRBD1 as a possible D gene (5 bases). The CDR3 is made up of 11 amino acids. Looked up from germline, CDR1 is LNHNV and CDR2 is YYDKDF (reference sequence). V gave up 3 bases and J gave up 11 bases, with 10 bases separating them. The CDR3 DNA is TGTGCCACCAGCAGTCAGGGTCCCGCTTTCTTT. It encodes CATSSQGPAFF.

V and J are TRBV19 and TRBJ1-5; 7 bases agree with TRBD1. The junction had 8 bases not matched to a gene; V was cut back by 6 bases and J by 3 bases. The germline CDR1 and CDR2 sequences are LNHDA and SQIVND (reference sequence). The CDR3 consists of 15 residues. Written as DNA, the CDR3 is TGTGCCAGTAGACTGACAGGGTCAGCCAATCAGCCCCAGCATTTT. Protein: CASRLTGSANQPQHF.

This clone was seen more than once but under ten times. The same CDR3 arises from other DNA sequences in this sample as well. The CDR3 nucleotides read TGCGCCAGCAGCCCGACAGGGCCAGGAAACACCATATATTTT. The encoded protein is CASSPTGPGNTIYF. The rearrangement links TRBV5-1 to TRBJ1-3; 7 bases match TRBD1. J was trimmed by 4 bases and V by 4 bases; bases with no gene match: 5. CDR3 size: 14 residues. Germline assignment: CDR1 SGHRS and CDR2 YFSETQ.

V usage is TRBV28 and J usage is TRBJ1-2; no definite D call. This CDR3 comprises 12 residues. V was pared by 6 bases and J by 6 bases, with 11 bases between. Looked up from germline, CDR1 is MDHEN and CDR2 is SYDVKM. CDR3 amino acids: CASRTNHHGYTF. CDR3 nucleotide sequence: TGTGCCAGCAGGACAAACCACCATGGCTACACCTTC.

This clone was counted a few times. The V call is TRBV7-9, the J call TRBJ2-1, with 7 bases aligning to TRBD1. The V gene end was trimmed by 1 base and the J gene end by 6 bases; junction bases not matched to a gene: 6. The CDR3 consists of 15 residues. Germline V gene data show CDR1 as SEHNR and CDR2 as FQNEAQ (reference sequence). CDR3 bases: TGTGCCAGCAGCTTAGTCCTACAGGGGAGCAATGAGCAGTTCTTC. It specifies CASSLVLQGSNEQFF.

This clone was detected only once. V and J are TRBV15 and TRBJ2-1, with D perhaps matching TRBD2 (6 bases). The V end lost 3 bases, the J end lost 2 bases, and 11 bases lay between the germline ends. In germline, CDR1 is LNHNV, CDR2 YYDKDF (reference sequence). The CDR3 contains 15 residues. The CDR3 loop reads CATSRTREAYNEQFF. CDR3 nucleotides: TGTGCCACCAGCAGGACTAGGGAGGCCTACAATGAGCAGTTCTTC.

This chain connects TRBV2 to TRBJ2-7; the match to TRBD2 covers 12 bases. Germline CDR1 reads SNHLY; CDR2 reads FYNNEI. Unmatched junction bases numbered 6, after V lost 6 bases and J lost 3 bases. There are 15 residues in the CDR3. The CDR3 DNA follows: TGTGCCAGCAGACTAGCGGGGGGTTCGGTCTACGAGCAGTACTTC. This gives the protein CASRLAGGSVYEQYF.

The chain employs TRBV13 and TRBJ2-5; 8 nucleotides match TRBD2. This CDR3 spans 16 amino acids. CDR1 is PRHDT, CDR2 FYEKMQ, per germline (reference sequence). The V segment lost 5 bases and the J segment 5 bases; nucleotides outside the gene matches: 13. The CDR3 loop reads CASSPRVSGGRETQYF. The CDR3 nucleotides are TGTGCCAGCAGCCCCCGGGTGAGCGGGGGTCGCGAGACCCAGTACTTC.

V is TRBV6-1 and J is TRBJ2-1, with D perhaps TRBD2 (6 bases). The CDR3 covers 15 residues. Trimming shortened V by 7 bases and J by 0 bases, and 13 bases separated the two germline ends. Germline CDR1 MNHNS, CDR2 SASEGT. This CDR3 is CASNLAASSYNEQFF. The CDR3 region has the DNA TGTGCCAGCAATTTAGCGGCAAGCTCCTACAATGAGCAGTTCTTC.

The V call is TRBV4-2, the J call TRBJ2-7; maybe TRBD1 (7 bases). The germline V and J ends were trimmed by 1 base and 3 bases, with 13 bases remaining between them. Germline CDR1 is LGHNA and CDR2 is YNFKEQ. The CDR3 contains 15 residues. This chain's CDR3 is CASSQVPGGNYEQYF. DNA of the CDR3: TGTGCCAGCAGCCAAGTGCCAGGGGGGAACTACGAGCAGTACTTC.

The CDR3 DNA reads as TGCAGCGCAATTGGGGGGACAGGAACTGAAGCTTTCTTT. Protein sequence: CSAIGGTGTEAFF. V and J are TRBV29-1 and TRBJ1-1, with 8 nucleotides matching TRBD1. The J segment lost 5 bases and the V segment lost 7 bases, leaving 9 bases of the junction unmatched. The CDR3 consists of 13 residues. The germline gives CDR1 SQVTM, CDR2 ANQGSEA.

The chain carries TRBV4-1 and TRBJ2-1; TRBD2 aligns across 7 bases. This CDR3 has 15 residues. Germline loops: CDR1 MGHRA, CDR2 YSYEKL. V shed 1 base, J shed 3 bases, and the junction held 3 bases outside the gene matches. CDR3 DNA: TGCGCCAGCAGCCAAGTCCTAGCGGACTACAATGAGCAGTTCTTC. This encodes CASSQVLADYNEQFF.

This clone was picked up a small number of times. The chain links TRBV4-2 to TRBJ2-7; 9 positions match TRBD2. The V gene end was trimmed by 2 bases and the J gene end by 3 bases; junction bases not matched to a gene: 11. The CDR3 has 17 amino acids. Germline V gives CDR1 LGHNA, CDR2 YNFKEQ. As DNA, the CDR3 is TGTGCCAGCAGCCAATACGCCAGGAAACTAGCGGGCTACGAGCAGTACTTC. Amino acids: CASSQYARKLAGYEQYF.

This chain links TRBV30 with TRBJ1-1; D is unresolved. The CDR3 sequence is 13 residues long. V lost 3 bases and J lost 3, with 11 bases in between. The V gene's germline CDR1 is GTSNPN and CDR2 SVGIG (reference sequence). Here the CDR3 reads CAWSALRDTEAFF. In nucleotides, the CDR3 is TGTGCCTGGAGCGCACTACGGGACACTGAAGCTTTCTTT.

This clone was observed once. The chain joins TRBV15 to TRBJ1-5; tentative D call: TRBD1 (5 bases). Germline-derived CDR1 and CDR2 are LNHNV and YYDKDF (reference sequence). V lost 1 base and J 5 bases, leaving 12 bases between the germline ends. The CDR3 runs to 15 residues. For the CDR3, the DNA is TGTGCCACCAGCAGAGGAGGACATCCGGATCAGCCCCAGCATTTT. Protein product: CATSRGGHPDQPQHF.

The chain uses TRBV5-4 and TRBJ2-6; 10 bases are a match to TRBD1. V shed 4 bases and J 0 bases; nucleotides not matched to a gene: 10. The CDR3 spans 19 residues. Germline V CDR1 and CDR2: SGHNT, YYREEE (reference sequence). The CDR3 spells CASSVTGGAGVSGANVLTF. CDR3 coding DNA: TGTGCCAGCAGCGTGACAGGGGGCGCAGGCGTCTCTGGGGCCAACGTCCTGACTTTC.

The rearrangement joins TRBV28 to TRBJ1-2; D is undetermined. CDR3 length: 12 residues. V lost 2 bases and J 5 bases, leaving 6 bases between the germline ends. Per germline, CDR1 MDHEN and CDR2 SYDVKM. The DNA for the CDR3 is TGTGCCAGCAGTTTAAGCGGATATGGCTACACCTTC. Protein product: CASSLSGYGYTF.

The chain joins TRBV13 to TRBJ2-3; D uncertain. V dropped 4 bases and J dropped 1 base, with 12 bases sitting between them. This CDR3 contains 15 residues. The germline V gene has CDR1 PRHDT and CDR2 FYEKMQ (reference sequence). CDR3 protein: CASSSTRRGTDTQYF. The CDR3 nucleotides read TGTGCCAGCAGCTCCACGAGGAGAGGCACAGATACGCAGTATTTT.

This chain joins TRBV6-1 and TRBJ1-5; a weak D match, TRBD1 (6 bases). Trimming shortened V by 3 bases and J by 0 bases, and 9 bases separated the two germline ends. From germline, CDR1 is MNHNS and CDR2 SASEGT. CDR3 length equals 15 residues. CDR3 loop: CASSDGQFSNQPQHF. DNA of the CDR3: TGTGCCAGCAGTGACGGACAGTTTAGCAATCAGCCCCAGCATTTT.

This clone has a single count. V gene TRBV7-9 combines with J gene TRBJ1-5, with TRBD1 identical over 9 bases. Germline CDR1 reads SEHNR; CDR2 reads FQNEAQ (reference sequence). After removal of 3 bases from V and 6 bases from J, the junction contained 6 bases not matched to a gene. CDR3 size: 15 residues. The CDR3 coding sequence is TGTGCCAGCAGCTTGGGGGGACAGGGTGTTCAGCCCCAGCATTTT. This encodes CASSLGGQGVQPQHF.

The chain has TRBV18 and TRBJ1-1, with a weak D call TRBD1 (5 bases). The CDR3 loop spans 15 amino acids. Trimming removed 4 bases from V and 5 bases from J, with 17 bases in between. The germline gives CDR1 KGHSH, CDR2 LQKENI. The chain's CDR3 is CASSLSDRVATEAFF. DNA of the CDR3: TGTGCCAGCTCACTTTCTGACAGAGTTGCTACTGAAGCTTTCTTT.

The chain links TRBV15 to TRBJ1-5, with D tentatively TRBD1 (5 bases). Germline loops: CDR1 LNHNV, CDR2 YYDKDF (reference sequence). V was trimmed by 0 bases and J by 2 bases, leaving 11 bases between them. The CDR3 length is 16 residues. The CDR3 DNA reads as TGTGCCACCAGCAGAGATTCCAGGGTGGGCAATCAGCCCCAGCATTTT. Translating it yields CATSRDSRVGNQPQHF.

This chain connects TRBV7-6 to TRBJ2-7, with TRBD1 identical over 9 bases. CDR1 SGHVS and CDR2 FNYEAQ come from the germline V gene. CDR3 length equals 13 residues. Germline trimming cut 6 bases from V and 5 bases from J; bases unmatched to any gene: 5. The CDR3 nucleotides read TGTGCCAGCAGACTGACAGGGGGAGACGAGCAGTACTTC. Protein: CASRLTGGDEQYF.

V and J are TRBV7-9 and TRBJ1-1, with 7 bases identical to TRBD1. Trimming cost V 7 bases and J 3 bases; bases outside gene matches: 8. Germline loops: CDR1 SEHNR, CDR2 FQNEAQ (reference sequence). The CDR3 extends over 14 amino acids. The CDR3 sequence is CASTTQGIDTEAFF. CDR3 in DNA: TGTGCCAGCACCACACAGGGGATCGACACTGAAGCTTTCTTT.

The rearrangement links TRBV7-9 to TRBJ1-5, with a weak D call TRBD1 (6 bases). The CDR3 is 14 residues long. Looked up from germline, CDR1 is SEHNR and CDR2 is FQNEAQ (reference sequence). V gave up 3 bases and J gave up 3 bases, with 9 bases separating them. CDR3 in amino acids: CASSFGGLNQPQHF. The CDR3 DNA sequence: TGTGCCAGCAGCTTCGGGGGGCTCAATCAGCCCCAGCATTTT.

The V gene is TRBV19, the J gene TRBJ1-4; D is perhaps TRBD1 (5 bases). The CDR3 consists of 15 residues. V was trimmed by 5 bases and J by 6 bases, leaving 16 bases between them. Germline V gene data show CDR1 as LNHDA and CDR2 as SQIVND (reference sequence). The CDR3 DNA sequence: TGTGCCAGTAGTGAAGAGACAGACCGAGATGAAAAACTGTTTTTT. Residues: CASSEETDRDEKLFF.

This chain joins TRBV28 and TRBJ2-7, with D perhaps TRBD1 (5 bases). V was cut by 4 bases and J by 1 base, with 14 bases left in between. Germline lookup yields CDR1 MDHEN and CDR2 SYDVKM. The length of the CDR3 is 15 residues. The CDR3 is CASSSKLRGSYEQYF. The CDR3 nucleotides read TGTGCCAGCAGTTCAAAACTTAGGGGTTCCTACGAGCAGTACTTC.